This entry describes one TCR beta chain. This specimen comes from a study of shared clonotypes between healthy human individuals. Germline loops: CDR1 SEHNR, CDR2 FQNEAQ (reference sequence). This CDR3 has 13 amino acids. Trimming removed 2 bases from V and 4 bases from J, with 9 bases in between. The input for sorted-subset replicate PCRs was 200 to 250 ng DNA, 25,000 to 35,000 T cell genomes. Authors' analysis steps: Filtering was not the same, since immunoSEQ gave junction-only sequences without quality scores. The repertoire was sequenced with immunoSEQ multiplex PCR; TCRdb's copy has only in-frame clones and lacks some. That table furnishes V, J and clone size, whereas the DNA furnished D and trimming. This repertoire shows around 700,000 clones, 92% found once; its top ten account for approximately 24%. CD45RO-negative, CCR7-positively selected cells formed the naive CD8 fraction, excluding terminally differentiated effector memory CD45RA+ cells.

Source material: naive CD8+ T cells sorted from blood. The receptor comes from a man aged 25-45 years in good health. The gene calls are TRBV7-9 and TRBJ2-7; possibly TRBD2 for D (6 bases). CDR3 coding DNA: TGTGCCAGCAGCTTACTAGCGAGGTACGAGCAGTACTTC. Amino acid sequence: CASSLLARYEQYF. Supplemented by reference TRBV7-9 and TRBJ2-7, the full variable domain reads DTGVSQNPRHKITKRGQNVTFRCDPISEHNRLYWYRQTLGQGPEFLTYFQNEAQLEKSRLLSDRFSAERPKGSFSTLEIQRTEQGDSAMYLCASSLLARYEQYFGPGTRLTVT.